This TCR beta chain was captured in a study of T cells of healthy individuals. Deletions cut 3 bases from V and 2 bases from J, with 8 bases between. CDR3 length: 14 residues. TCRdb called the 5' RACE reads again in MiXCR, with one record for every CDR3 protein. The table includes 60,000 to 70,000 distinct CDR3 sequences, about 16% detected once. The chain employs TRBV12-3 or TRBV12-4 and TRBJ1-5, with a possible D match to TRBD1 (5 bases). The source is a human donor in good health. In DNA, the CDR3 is TGTGCCAGCAGTTTTACAGGAGGCAATCAGCCCCAGCATTTT. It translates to CASSFTGGNQPQHF.